These 2 T cell receptor beta chains originate from one sample sequenced in a study of T cells in Graves' hyperthyroidism and ophthalmopathy. RNA transcripts gave rise to amplified TCR beta CDR3 regions. Initially, a first-round RT-PCR of the TCR CDR3 employed the HTBI primer set. TCRdb analysed the multiplex PCR reads with MiXCR anew, one entry per CDR3 protein. The profile covers around 700,000 distinct CDR3 sequences, with roughly 20% appearing a single time and 16% taken by the ten largest. Sequences were obtained from blood. The receptors were gathered from a woman aged 50 to 60 with Graves' hyperthyroidism that later progressed to Graves' ophthalmopathy.

This clonotype turned up a few times. The chain carries TRBV10-1 and TRBJ2-1; 13 bases are a match to TRBD2. Trimming at V came to 3 bases and at J to 7 bases, leaving 3 bases not matched to a gene. Germline V CDR1 and CDR2: WNHNN, SYGVQD (reference sequence). CDR3 length: 15 residues. The CDR3 nucleotides read TGCGCCAGCAGTGAAACTAGCGGGGGGGCGAATGAGCAGTTCTTC. Protein product: CASSETSGGANEQFF.

This clonotype was counted at least ten times. V is TRBV7-3 and J is TRBJ2-1; tentatively, D is TRBD1 (7 bases). CDR3 length equals 17 residues. V was cut by 2 bases and J by 9 bases, with 23 bases left in between. Germline assignment: CDR1 SGHTA and CDR2 FQGTGA. The CDR3 coding sequence is TGTGCCAGCAGCTTAGGGGGGACAGCAAGATCCGGCGGTGAGCAGTTCTTC. It codes for CASSLGGTARSGGEQFF.